The sequence of this T cell receptor beta chain was determined in a study of T cells after yellow fever vaccination. Study-level information: Fractions of limited cellularity were prepared by means of SMART-Seq v4 Ultra Low Input. General study findings and limits: Overall, a small share of clonotypes was seen in both CD4 and CD8 compartments.

This CDR3 region has 17 residues. The germline gives CDR1 SGHRS, CDR2 YFSETQ. Trimming removed 4 bases from V and 3 bases from J; junction bases left unmatched: 9. TCRdb ran MiXCR on the 5' RACE reads and lists one entry per CDR3 protein. Here the sample spans tens of thousands of distinct CDR3 sequences, 3% to 4% being singletons. This clonotype was seen at least ten times. The sequence was collected from a man younger than 30 who received the YFV17D yellow fever vaccine. Source: PBMCs, either bulk or a sorted T-cell subset (CD4+, CD8+, memory, or dextramer-sorted; not recorded which), taken roughly 45 days after the first yellow fever vaccination. This chain uses TRBV5-1 with TRBJ2-3; 12 nucleotides line up with TRBD2. DNA for the CDR3: TGCGCCAGCAGCACGGCCCCCGGGACTAGCGGGACAGATACGCAGTATTTT. As protein: CASSTAPGTSGTDTQYF.